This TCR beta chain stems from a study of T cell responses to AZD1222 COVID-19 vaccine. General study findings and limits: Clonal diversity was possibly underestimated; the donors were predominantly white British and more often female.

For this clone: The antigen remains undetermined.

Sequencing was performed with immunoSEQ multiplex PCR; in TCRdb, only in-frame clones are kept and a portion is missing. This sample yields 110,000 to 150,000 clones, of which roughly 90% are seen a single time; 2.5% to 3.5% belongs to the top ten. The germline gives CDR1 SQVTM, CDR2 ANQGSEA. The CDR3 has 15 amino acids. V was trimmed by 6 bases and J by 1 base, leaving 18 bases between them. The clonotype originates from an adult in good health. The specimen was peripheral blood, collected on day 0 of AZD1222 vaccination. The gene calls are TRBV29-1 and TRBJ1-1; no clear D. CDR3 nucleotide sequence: TGCAGCGTCGTAAAAGGCGGACTCACGAACACTGAAGCTTTCTTT. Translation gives CSVVKGGLTNTEAFF.